The TCR beta chain under discussion was sequenced for a study of T cell repertoires in cytomegalovirus infection. Whole-study context: A matching HLA type, together with CMV infection, was signaled by public TCR beta signatures.

Per the germline V gene, CDR1 is LGHNA and CDR2 is YNFKEQ. Trimming took 4 bases from V and 4 from J; bases not matched to a gene: 10. The CDR3 length is 16 residues. TCRdb analysed the reads with MiXCR anew, one entry per CDR3 protein. The sample has 400,000 or so distinct CDR3 sequences; approximately 31% are singletons. The sample taken for sequencing was PBMCs. This rearrangement joins TRBV4-2 to TRBJ1-1; 9 nucleotides align to TRBD1. This TCR was sampled from a human donor in good health (CMV status not recorded). Some clones in this sample may be carry-over from other donors' samples. CDR3 in amino acids: CASSPRDRASGTEAFF. The CDR3 region has the DNA TGTGCCAGCAGCCCCCGGGACAGGGCATCGGGCACTGAAGCTTTCTTT.